The 26 T cell receptor beta chains given below trace back to one sample, sequenced in a study of yellow fever vaccine responses in identical twins. TCRdb analysed the RT-PCR reads with MiXCR anew, one entry per CDR3 protein. Here the sample spans some 1,300 distinct CDR3 sequences, 86% being singletons. Sequencing used T cells from blood (PBMCs), unsorted or a sorted subset (not recorded which), obtained before or after yellow fever vaccination (not recorded which). These receptors came from a woman aged 18-29 years who received the yellow fever vaccine.

The chain couples TRBV11-1 to TRBJ2-5, with D perhaps TRBD1 or TRBD2 (6 bases each). This CDR3 contains 17 residues. Germline-derived CDR1 and CDR2 are SGHAT and FQDESV (reference sequence). Trimming stripped 1 base from V and 2 bases from J, with 17 bases between. The CDR3 sequence: CASSLEGGPASQETQYF. The DNA for the CDR3 is TGTGCCAGCAGCTTAGAGGGGGGCCCCGCCTCTCAAGAGACCCAGTACTTC.

This chain joins TRBV7-6 and TRBJ1-1; no reliable D call. Trimming shortened V by 1 base and J by 8 bases, and 11 bases separated the two germline ends. The CDR3 runs 13 residues. The V gene's germline CDR1 is SGHVS and CDR2 FNYEAQ. CDR3 in amino acids: CASSLGTAEEAFF. CDR3 nucleotide sequence: TGTGCCAGCAGCTTAGGGACCGCAGAAGAAGCTTTCTTT.

The rearrangement uses TRBV11-3 and TRBJ2-2; 7 nucleotides agree with TRBD2. The length of the CDR3 is 15 residues. V gave up 1 base and J gave up 3 bases; unmatched junction bases: 2. The germline V gene has CDR1 SGHNT and CDR2 YENEEA. This CDR3 reads CASSLGGRDTGELFF. The CDR3 coding sequence is TGTGCCAGCAGCTTAGGGGGGAGGGACACCGGGGAGCTGTTTTTT. Complete variable domain (other parts from reference TRBV11-3 and TRBJ2-2): EAGVVQSPRYKIIEKKQPVAFWCNPISGHNTLYWYLQNLGQGPELLIRYENEEAVDDSQLPKDRFSAERLKGVDSTLKIQPAELGDSAVYLCASSLGGRDTGELFFGEGSRLTVL.

The genes are TRBV6-4 and TRBJ1-2, with no clear D. V lost 0 bases to trimming and J lost 8 bases, with 13 bases between them. From germline, CDR1 is MRHNA and CDR2 SNTAGT. The CDR3 spans 14 residues. CDR3: CASSDSDSPRGYTF. CDR3 sequence (DNA): TGTGCCAGCAGTGACTCGGACTCTCCACGAGGCTACACCTTC.

CDR3: CASSSRTSSETQYF. DNA of the CDR3: TGTGCCAGCAGTTCGCGGACTAGCAGCGAGACCCAGTACTTC. The chain links TRBV11-3 to TRBJ2-5; 8 bases are a match to TRBD2. CDR1 and CDR2 (germline): SGHNT, YENEEA. The V segment lost 6 bases and the J segment 5 bases; nucleotides outside the gene matches: 8. The length of the CDR3 is 14 residues.

This chain joins TRBV29-1 and TRBJ2-3, with D possibly being TRBD1 or TRBD2 (5 bases each). The CDR3 has 13 amino acids. CDR1 and CDR2 (germline): SQVTM, ANQGSEA. Trimming pared 4 bases from V and 0 bases from J, leaving 8 bases between. The CDR3 bases are TGCAGCGTTGCGGGACCGAGCACAGATACGCAGTATTTT. The encoded protein is CSVAGPSTDTQYF.

The chain employs TRBV6-2 or TRBV6-3 and TRBJ2-1, with no clear D. The germline V and J ends were trimmed by 4 bases and 2 bases, with 3 bases remaining between them. From germline, CDR1 is MNHEY and CDR2 SVGEGT. This CDR3 is built from 12 residues. The CDR3 protein is CASSLTYNEQFF. CDR3 coding DNA: TGTGCCAGCAGTTTAACCTACAATGAGCAGTTCTTC.

The chain uses TRBV11-1 and TRBJ2-2, with unresolved D. This CDR3 is 19 amino acids long. Germline V gives CDR1 SGHAT, CDR2 FQDESV (reference sequence). V gave up 2 bases and J gave up 0 bases, with 19 bases separating them. The chain's CDR3 is CASSLFFQTARPNTGELFF. The CDR3 DNA sequence: TGTGCCAGCAGCTTATTTTTCCAAACAGCCCGCCCGAACACCGGGGAGCTGTTTTTT. Based on the CDR3 plus reference TRBV11-1 and TRBJ2-2, the full variable domain is EAEVAQSPRYKITEKSQAVAFWCDPISGHATLYWYRQILGQGPELLVQFQDESVVDDSQLPKDRFSAERLKGVDSTLKIQPAELGDSAMYLCASSLFFQTARPNTGELFFGEGSRLTVL.

In the case of this clonotype: One end of the junction does not line up with germline, which may come from a read error. CDR3 residues: CASSLCSGVSSPLHF. CDR3 DNA sequence: TGTGCTAGCAGCTTATGTTCAGGGGTATCTTCACCCCTCCACTTT. The V gene is TRBV7-7, the J gene TRBJ1-6; D is possibly TRBD1 (6 bases). Germline CDR1 SSHAT, CDR2 FNYEAQ (reference sequence). CDR3 size: 15 residues.

In its sample, this clonotype was seen a few times. The chain links TRBV4-1 to TRBJ1-6; D perhaps matches TRBD1 (5 bases). The CDR3 length is 15 residues. Germline V gene data show CDR1 as MGHRA and CDR2 as YSYEKL. V was shortened by 1 base and J by 4 bases, with 8 bases between the two germline ends. CDR3 DNA sequence: TGCGCCAGCAGCCAAGTGACAGTTTATAATTCACCCCTCCACTTT. Its protein is CASSQVTVYNSPLHF.

This chain connects TRBV11-2 to TRBJ2-2; no clear D gene. CDR1 and CDR2 (germline): SGHAT, FQNNGV. Between the trimmed V and J ends, which lost 4 bases and 8 bases, there was a span of 8 bases. The CDR3 consists of 12 residues. In DNA form, the CDR3 reads TGTGCCAGCAGCTCGGGTTGGGGGGAGCTGTTTTTT. Amino acids: CASSSGWGELFF.

The chain combines TRBV29-1 with TRBJ2-1; 11 bases fit TRBD1. The length of the CDR3 is 14 residues. The germline gives CDR1 SQVTM, CDR2 ANQGSEA. The V gene end was trimmed by 5 bases and the J gene end by 7 bases; junction bases not matched to a gene: 7. The chain's CDR3 is CSVLTGQGGNEQFF. The CDR3 DNA follows: TGCAGCGTTCTGACGGGACAGGGGGGTAATGAGCAGTTCTTC.

The CDR3 protein is CASSQLSGGLYNEQFF. The CDR3 region has the DNA TGCGCCAGCAGCCAACTATCGGGGGGGCTCTACAATGAGCAGTTCTTC. The chain uses TRBV4-1 and TRBJ2-1; TRBD2 aligns across 8 bases. CDR1 is MGHRA, CDR2 YSYEKL, per germline. The CDR3 totals 16 residues. After removal of 2 bases from V and 3 bases from J, the junction contained 6 bases not matched to a gene.

This clonotype was counted once. The chain carries TRBV3-1 and TRBJ2-7; 8 bases line up with TRBD1. This CDR3 contains 14 residues. Trimming took 1 base from V and 5 from J; bases not matched to a gene: 4. CDR1 LGHDT and CDR2 YNNKEL come from the germline V gene (reference sequence). This CDR3 is CASSQAGGRNEQYF. In nucleotides, the CDR3 is TGTGCCAGCAGCCAAGCAGGGGGCAGGAACGAGCAGTACTTC.

This rearrangement joins TRBV7-2 to TRBJ1-5, with D unresolved. The ends were cut back, 0 bases at V and 4 bases at J, with 7 bases in the middle. The CDR3 length is 14 residues. The V gene's germline CDR1 is SGHTA and CDR2 FQGNSA. The CDR3 nucleotides are TGTGCCAGCAGCTTAGCGCCAGGAAATCAGCCCCAGCATTTT. This encodes CASSLAPGNQPQHF.

The chain carries TRBV6-5 and TRBJ1-6; D possibly corresponds to TRBD1 (5 bases). Germline CDR1 and CDR2: MNHEY and SVGAGI. V was trimmed by 2 bases and J by 9 bases, leaving 11 bases between them. This CDR3 has 14 residues. CDR3 nucleotides: TGTGCCAGCAGTTACCCGGGGACCGGTTCACCCCTCCACTTT. This sequence encodes CASSYPGTGSPLHF.

The chain combines TRBV11-2 with TRBJ2-1, with D unclear. Germline-derived CDR1 and CDR2 are SGHAT and FQNNGV. CDR3 length equals 14 residues. V lost 6 bases to trimming and J lost 5 bases, with 14 bases between them. In DNA, the CDR3 is TGTGCCAGCAGTCACAGAAATTTAAACAATGAGCAGTTCTTC. Amino acid sequence: CASSHRNLNNEQFF.

J is TRBJ2-3 and V is TRBV4-2; 8 bases agree with TRBD2. Per germline, CDR1 LGHNA and CDR2 YNFKEQ. The V gene end was trimmed by 4 bases and the J gene end by 0 bases; junction bases not matched to a gene: 6. There are 16 residues in the CDR3. Here the CDR3 reads CASSLTSGPSTDTQYF. CDR3 nucleotide sequence: TGTGCCAGCAGCCTTACTAGCGGACCTAGCACAGATACGCAGTATTTT.

The chain recombines TRBV10-3 with TRBJ2-2; D is unclear. V was pared by 7 bases and J by 7 bases, with 7 bases between. Germline V gene sequence: CDR1 ENHRY, CDR2 SYGVKD. The CDR3 is 11 amino acids. The CDR3 sequence is CAIMLDGELFF. CDR3 in DNA: TGTGCCATCATGTTGGACGGGGAGCTGTTTTTT.

In this sample, this clonotype turned up once. The chain couples TRBV5-1 to TRBJ2-1; 7 bases align to TRBD1. This CDR3 has 15 amino acids. V gave up 4 bases and J gave up 4 bases; unmatched junction bases: 8. Per germline, CDR1 SGHRS and CDR2 YFSETQ. The DNA of the CDR3 is TGCGCCAGCAGCAACGCTGGGACAGCGTACAATGAGCAGTTCTTC. It specifies CASSNAGTAYNEQFF.

This clonotype was found a few times. V gene TRBV10-3 combines with J gene TRBJ2-7, with no clear D. Germline assignment: CDR1 ENHRY and CDR2 SYGVKD. The germline V and J ends were trimmed by 4 bases and 4 bases, with 11 bases remaining between them. There are 13 residues in the CDR3. Here the CDR3 reads CAISAVVNYEQYF. CDR3 in DNA: TGTGCCATCAGTGCGGTCGTCAATTACGAGCAGTACTTC.

The rearrangement joins TRBV4-1 to TRBJ1-2; unclear D gene. V was pared by 0 bases and J by 4 bases, with 9 bases between. The CDR3 contains 14 residues. The germline CDR1 and CDR2 sequences are MGHRA and YSYEKL. In DNA form, the CDR3 reads TGCGCCAGCAGCCAAGATTCGAAGGCCTATGGCTACACCTTC. This sequence encodes CASSQDSKAYGYTF.

V usage is TRBV12-5 and J usage is TRBJ1-2; D gene uncertain. Trimming shortened V by 2 bases and J by 2 bases, and 6 bases separated the two germline ends. The CDR3 sequence is 13 residues long. From germline, CDR1 is LGHNT and CDR2 FRNRAP. The CDR3 DNA reads TGTGCTAGTGGTTTGATGGCAAACTATGGCTACACCTTC. Translating gives CASGLMANYGYTF.

This chain joins TRBV15 and TRBJ1-6; D call uncertain. Trimming pared 0 bases from V and 8 bases from J, leaving 5 bases between. The CDR3 length is 13 residues. The germline CDR1 and CDR2 sequences are LNHNV and YYDKDF (reference sequence). CDR3 nucleotides: TGTGCCACCAGCAGAGACGGCCATTCACCCCTCCACTTT. Residues: CATSRDGHSPLHF.

This clonotype has just a few counts. This rearrangement joins TRBV29-1 to TRBJ1-1; D is ambiguous. Germline V gene data show CDR1 as SQVTM and CDR2 as ANQGSEA. V lost 1 base and J 5 bases, leaving 17 bases between the germline ends. The CDR3 is 15 amino acids. CDR3: CSVEVNRGLATEAFF. In nucleotides, the CDR3 is TGCAGCGTTGAAGTGAATCGAGGTTTGGCAACTGAAGCTTTCTTT. Full variable domain (remainder filled in from reference TRBV29-1 and TRBJ1-1): SAVISQKPSRDICQRGTSLTIQCQVDSQVTMMFWYRQQPGQSLTLIATANQGSEATYESGFVIDKFPISRPNLTFSTLTVSNMSPEDSSIYLCSVEVNRGLATEAFFGQGTRLTVV.

The chain carries TRBV4-1 and TRBJ2-3, with TRBD2 identical over 7 bases. This CDR3 has 14 residues. V was clipped by 3 bases and J by 5 bases; unmatched bases: 5. Germline CDR1 and CDR2: MGHRA and YSYEKL. CDR3 protein: CASSHGGKEDTQYF. CDR3 nucleotides: TGCGCCAGCAGCCACGGGGGGAAAGAAGATACGCAGTATTTT.